The clone carrying this T cell receptor beta chain was recorded at least ten times. Its target is not known. Germline loops: CDR1 LNHNV, CDR2 YYDKDF (reference sequence). V lost 4 bases and J lost 9; bases outside the gene matches: 14. The CDR3 has 17 amino acids. Synthesis of TCR cDNA relied on 5'RACE template switching, which attached a universal primer site and UMIs. TCRdb itself ran the 5' RACE reads through MiXCR, one entry per CDR3 protein. The sample yields roughly 110,000 distinct CDR3 sequences, roughly 8.9% seen once. This entry is derived from a study of T cells after yellow fever vaccination. Study-wide context: Researchers used SMART-Seq v4 Ultra Low Input to prepare fractions that had low cell numbers. Whole-study results and caveats: Reappearance after the booster was seen for most primary-vaccination clones, at 95% to 98% CD4 and less than 90% CD8. Clonotypes shared by both compartments, CD4 and CD8, made up a small share.

This material consisted of CD8+ T cells sorted from PBMCs, taken 45 days after the yellow fever booster vaccination. The V gene is TRBV15, the J gene TRBJ2-1; 11 nucleotides match TRBD2. This sequence was found in a man in his thirties or forties who received the YFV17D yellow fever vaccine. CDR3 region: CATSTIPGTSGLGEQFF. For the CDR3, the DNA is TGTGCCACCAGCACCATTCCCGGGACTAGCGGTTTGGGTGAGCAGTTCTTC.